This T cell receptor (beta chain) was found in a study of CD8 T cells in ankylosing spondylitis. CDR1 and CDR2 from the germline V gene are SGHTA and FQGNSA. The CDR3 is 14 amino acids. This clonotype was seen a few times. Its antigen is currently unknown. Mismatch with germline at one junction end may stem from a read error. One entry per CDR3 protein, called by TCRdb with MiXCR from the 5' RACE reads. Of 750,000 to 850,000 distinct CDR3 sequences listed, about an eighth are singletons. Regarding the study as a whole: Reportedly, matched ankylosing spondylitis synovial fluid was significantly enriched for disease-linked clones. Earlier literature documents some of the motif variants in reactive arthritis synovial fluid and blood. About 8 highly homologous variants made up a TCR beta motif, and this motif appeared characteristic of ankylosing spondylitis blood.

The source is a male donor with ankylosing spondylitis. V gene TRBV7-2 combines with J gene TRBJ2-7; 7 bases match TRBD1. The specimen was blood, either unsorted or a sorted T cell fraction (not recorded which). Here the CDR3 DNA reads TGTGCCAGCAGCCTTAAGGGGGCATCGTACGTGCAGTACTTC. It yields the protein CASSLKGASYVQYF.